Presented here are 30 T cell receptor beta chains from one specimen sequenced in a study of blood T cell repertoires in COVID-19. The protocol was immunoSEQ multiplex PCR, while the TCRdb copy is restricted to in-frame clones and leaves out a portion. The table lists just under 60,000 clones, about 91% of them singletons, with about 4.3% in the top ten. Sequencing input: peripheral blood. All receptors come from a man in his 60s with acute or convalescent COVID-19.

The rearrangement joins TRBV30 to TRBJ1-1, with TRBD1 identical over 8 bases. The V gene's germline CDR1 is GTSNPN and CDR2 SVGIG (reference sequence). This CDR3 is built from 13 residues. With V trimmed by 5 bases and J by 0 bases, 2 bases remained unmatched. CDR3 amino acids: CAWRGQVNTEAFF. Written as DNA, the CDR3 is TGTGCCTGGCGGGGACAGGTGAACACTGAAGCTTTCTTT.

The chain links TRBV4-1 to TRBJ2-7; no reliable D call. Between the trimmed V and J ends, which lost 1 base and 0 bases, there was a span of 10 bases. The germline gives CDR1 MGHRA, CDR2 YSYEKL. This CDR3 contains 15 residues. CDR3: CASSQVPALSYEQYF. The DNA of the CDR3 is TGCGCCAGCAGCCAAGTCCCAGCGCTCTCCTACGAGCAGTACTTC.

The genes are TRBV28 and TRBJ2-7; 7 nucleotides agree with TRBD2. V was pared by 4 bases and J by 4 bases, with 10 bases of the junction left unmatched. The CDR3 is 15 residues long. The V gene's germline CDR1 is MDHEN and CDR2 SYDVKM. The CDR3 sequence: CASSSGGGSRYEQYF. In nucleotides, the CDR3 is TGTGCCAGCAGTTCGGGGGGAGGGAGTCGGTACGAGCAGTACTTC.

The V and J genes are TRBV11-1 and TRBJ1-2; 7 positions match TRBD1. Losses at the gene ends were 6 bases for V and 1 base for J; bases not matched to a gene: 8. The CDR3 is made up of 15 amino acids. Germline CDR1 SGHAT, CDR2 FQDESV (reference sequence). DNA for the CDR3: TGTGCCAGCAGTTCCGGGACAGTTGTTAACTATGGCTACACCTTC. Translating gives CASSSGTVVNYGYTF.

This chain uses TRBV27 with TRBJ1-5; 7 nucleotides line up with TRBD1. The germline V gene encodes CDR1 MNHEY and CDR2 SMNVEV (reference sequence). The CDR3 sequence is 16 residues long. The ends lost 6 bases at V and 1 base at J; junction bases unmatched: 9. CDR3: CASRPRQGASNQPQHF. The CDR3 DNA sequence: TGTGCCAGCAGGCCGAGACAGGGAGCGAGCAATCAGCCCCAGCATTTT.

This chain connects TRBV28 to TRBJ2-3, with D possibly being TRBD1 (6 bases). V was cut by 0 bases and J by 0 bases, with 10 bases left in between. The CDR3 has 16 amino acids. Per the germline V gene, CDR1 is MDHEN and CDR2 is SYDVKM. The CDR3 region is CASSLWGTTSTDTQYF. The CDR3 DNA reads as TGTGCCAGCAGTTTATGGGGGACAACGAGCACAGATACGCAGTATTTT.

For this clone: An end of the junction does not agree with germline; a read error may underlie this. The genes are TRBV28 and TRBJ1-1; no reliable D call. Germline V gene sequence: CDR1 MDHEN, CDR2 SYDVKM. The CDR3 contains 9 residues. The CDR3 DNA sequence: TGTGCCAGCAGTCCGCCGGTCCATTTT. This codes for CASSPPVHF.

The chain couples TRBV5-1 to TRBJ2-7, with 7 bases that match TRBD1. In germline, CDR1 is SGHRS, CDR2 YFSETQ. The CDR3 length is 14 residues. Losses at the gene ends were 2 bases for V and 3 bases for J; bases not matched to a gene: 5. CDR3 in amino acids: CASSFWDSNYEQYF. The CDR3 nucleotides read TGCGCCAGCAGCTTTTGGGACAGTAACTACGAGCAGTACTTC.

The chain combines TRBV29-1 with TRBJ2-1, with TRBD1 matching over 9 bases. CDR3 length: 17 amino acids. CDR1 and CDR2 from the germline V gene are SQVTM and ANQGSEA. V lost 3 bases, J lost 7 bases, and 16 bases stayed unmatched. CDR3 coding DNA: TGCAGCGTTGATTCTCAAAAGGGGGGACAGGGTTGGAATGAGCAGTTCTTC. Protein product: CSVDSQKGGQGWNEQFF.

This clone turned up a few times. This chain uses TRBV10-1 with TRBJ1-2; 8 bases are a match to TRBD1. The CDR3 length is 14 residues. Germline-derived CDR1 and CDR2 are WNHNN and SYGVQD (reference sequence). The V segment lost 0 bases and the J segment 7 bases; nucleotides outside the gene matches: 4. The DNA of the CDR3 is TGCGCCAGCAGTGAGTCGACAGGGGCTGGTGGCTACACCTTC. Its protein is CASSESTGAGGYTF.

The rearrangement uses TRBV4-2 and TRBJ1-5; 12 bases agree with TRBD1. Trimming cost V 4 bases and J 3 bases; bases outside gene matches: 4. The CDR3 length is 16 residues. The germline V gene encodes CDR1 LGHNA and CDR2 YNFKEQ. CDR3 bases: TGTGCCAGCAGCCGCGGGACAGGGGGCAACAATCAGCCCCAGCATTTT. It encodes CASSRGTGGNNQPQHF.

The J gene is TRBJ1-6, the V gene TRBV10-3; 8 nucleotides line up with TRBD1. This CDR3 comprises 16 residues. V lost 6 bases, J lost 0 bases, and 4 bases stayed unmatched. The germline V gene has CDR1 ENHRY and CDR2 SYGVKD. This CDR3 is CAIRGQASSYNSPLHF. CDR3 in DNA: TGTGCCATCAGGGGACAGGCGAGCTCCTATAATTCACCCCTCCACTTT.

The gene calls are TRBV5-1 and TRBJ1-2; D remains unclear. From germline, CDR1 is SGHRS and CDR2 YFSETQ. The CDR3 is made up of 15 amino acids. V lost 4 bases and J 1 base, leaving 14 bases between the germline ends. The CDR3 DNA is TGCGCCAGCAGCCCCTACCCGACAAGTAACTATGGCTACACCTTC. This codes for CASSPYPTSNYGYTF.

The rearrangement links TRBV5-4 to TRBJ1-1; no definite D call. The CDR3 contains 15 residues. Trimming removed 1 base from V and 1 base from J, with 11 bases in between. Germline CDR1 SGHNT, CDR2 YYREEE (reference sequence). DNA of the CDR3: TGTGCCAGCAGCTTGAGAGGCGGGAAGAACACTGAAGCTTTCTTT. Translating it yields CASSLRGGKNTEAFF.

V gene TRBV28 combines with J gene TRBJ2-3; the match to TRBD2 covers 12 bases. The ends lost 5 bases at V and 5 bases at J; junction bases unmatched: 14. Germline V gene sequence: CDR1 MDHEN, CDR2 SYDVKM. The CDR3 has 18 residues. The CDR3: CASSLGASGRAGVDTQYF. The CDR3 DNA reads TGTGCCAGCAGTCTAGGAGCTAGCGGGAGGGCGGGGGTAGATACGCAGTATTTT.

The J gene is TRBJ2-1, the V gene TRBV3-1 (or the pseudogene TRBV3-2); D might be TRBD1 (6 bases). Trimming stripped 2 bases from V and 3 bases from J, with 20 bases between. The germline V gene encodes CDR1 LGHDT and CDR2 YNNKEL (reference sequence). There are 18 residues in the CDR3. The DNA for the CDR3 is TGTGCCAGCAGCCAACTTCAACCGACAGGAGCCCACTACAATGAGCAGTTCTTC. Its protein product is CASSQLQPTGAHYNEQFF.

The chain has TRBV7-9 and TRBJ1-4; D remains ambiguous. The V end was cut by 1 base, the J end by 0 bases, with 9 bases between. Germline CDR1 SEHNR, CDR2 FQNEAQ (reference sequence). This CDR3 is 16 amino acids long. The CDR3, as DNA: TGTGCCAGCAGCTTAGTCATAGCCTCAACTAATGAAAAACTGTTTTTT. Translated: CASSLVIASTNEKLFF.

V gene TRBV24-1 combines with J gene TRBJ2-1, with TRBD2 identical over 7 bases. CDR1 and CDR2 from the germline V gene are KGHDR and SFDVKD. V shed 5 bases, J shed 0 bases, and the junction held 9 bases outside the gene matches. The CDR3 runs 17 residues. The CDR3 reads CATSAVTSLPSYNEQFF. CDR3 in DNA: TGTGCCACCAGTGCCGTGACTAGCCTCCCCTCCTACAATGAGCAGTTCTTC.

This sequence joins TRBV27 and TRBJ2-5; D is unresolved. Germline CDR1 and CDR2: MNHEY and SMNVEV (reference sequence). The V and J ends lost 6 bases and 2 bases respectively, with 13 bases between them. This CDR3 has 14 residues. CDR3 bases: TGTGCCAGCAGCCTAGGAAGCTCACAAGAGACCCAGTACTTC. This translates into CASSLGSSQETQYF.

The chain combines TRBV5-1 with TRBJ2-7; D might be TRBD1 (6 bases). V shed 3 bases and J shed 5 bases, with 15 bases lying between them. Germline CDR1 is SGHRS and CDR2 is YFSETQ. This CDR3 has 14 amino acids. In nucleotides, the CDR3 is TGCGCCAGCAGCTCCACAGGGATAGTACACGAGCAGTACTTC. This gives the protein CASSSTGIVHEQYF.

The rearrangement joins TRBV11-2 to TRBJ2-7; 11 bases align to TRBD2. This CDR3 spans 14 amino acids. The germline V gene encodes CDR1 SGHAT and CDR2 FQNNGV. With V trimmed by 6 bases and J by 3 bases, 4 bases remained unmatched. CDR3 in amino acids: CASRTGLADYEQYF. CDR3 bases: TGTGCCAGCAGGACGGGACTAGCGGACTACGAGCAGTACTTC.

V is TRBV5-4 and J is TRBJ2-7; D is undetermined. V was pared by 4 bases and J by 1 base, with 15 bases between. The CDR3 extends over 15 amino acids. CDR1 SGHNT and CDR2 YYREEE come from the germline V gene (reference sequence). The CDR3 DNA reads TGTGCCAGCAGCCTCAACTTGGTACTTTCCTACGAGCAGTACTTC. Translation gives CASSLNLVLSYEQYF.

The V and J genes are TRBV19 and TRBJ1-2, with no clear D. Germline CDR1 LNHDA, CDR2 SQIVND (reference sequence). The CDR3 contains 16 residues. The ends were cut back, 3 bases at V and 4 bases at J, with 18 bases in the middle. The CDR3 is CASSITLDGGTYGYTF. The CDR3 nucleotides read TGTGCCAGTAGTATTACCCTCGACGGAGGAACCTATGGCTACACCTTC.

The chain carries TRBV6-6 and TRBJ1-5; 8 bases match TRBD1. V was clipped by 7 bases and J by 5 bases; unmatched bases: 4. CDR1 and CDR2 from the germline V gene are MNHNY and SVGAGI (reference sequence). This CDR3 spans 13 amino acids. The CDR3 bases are TGTGCCAGCACAGGGGGCGAGGATCAGCCCCAGCATTTT. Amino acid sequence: CASTGGEDQPQHF.

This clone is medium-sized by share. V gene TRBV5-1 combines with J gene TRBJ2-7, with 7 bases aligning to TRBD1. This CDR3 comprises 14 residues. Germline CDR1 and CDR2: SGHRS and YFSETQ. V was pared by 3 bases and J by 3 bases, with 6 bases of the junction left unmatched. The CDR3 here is CASSSTGPRYEQYF. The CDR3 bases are TGCGCCAGCAGCTCGACAGGGCCCCGCTACGAGCAGTACTTC.

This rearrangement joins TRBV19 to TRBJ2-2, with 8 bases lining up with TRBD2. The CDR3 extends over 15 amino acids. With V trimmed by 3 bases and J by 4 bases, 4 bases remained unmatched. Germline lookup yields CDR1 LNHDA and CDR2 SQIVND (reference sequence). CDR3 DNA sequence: TGTGCCAGTAGTATCCCCCTAGCGGGCACCGGGGAGCTGTTTTTT. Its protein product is CASSIPLAGTGELFF. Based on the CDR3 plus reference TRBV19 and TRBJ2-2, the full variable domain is DGGITQSPKYLFRKEGQNVTLSCEQNLNHDAMYWYRQDPGQGLRLIYYSQIVNDFQKGDIAEGYSVSREKKESFPLTVTSAQKNPTAFYLCASSIPLAGTGELFFGEGSRLTVL.

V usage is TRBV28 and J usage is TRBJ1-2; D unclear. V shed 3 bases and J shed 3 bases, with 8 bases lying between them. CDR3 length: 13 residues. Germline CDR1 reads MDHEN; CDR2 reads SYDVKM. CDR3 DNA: TGTGCCAGCAGTTTCCCAGCGGACTATGGCTACACCTTC. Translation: CASSFPADYGYTF.

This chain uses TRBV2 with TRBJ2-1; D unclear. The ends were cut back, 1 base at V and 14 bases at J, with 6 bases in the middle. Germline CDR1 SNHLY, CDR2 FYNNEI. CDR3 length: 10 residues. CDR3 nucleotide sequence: TGTGCCAGCAGTGAAGGGAGTAAGTTCTTC. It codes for CASSEGSKFF.

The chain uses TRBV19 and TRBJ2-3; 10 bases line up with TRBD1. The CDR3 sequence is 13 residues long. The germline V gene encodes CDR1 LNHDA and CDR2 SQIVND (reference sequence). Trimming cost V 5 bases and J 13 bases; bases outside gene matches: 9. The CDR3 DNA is TGTGCCAGTAGTGCGCGGACCGGGACAGGGGAGTATTTT. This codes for CASSARTGTGEYF.

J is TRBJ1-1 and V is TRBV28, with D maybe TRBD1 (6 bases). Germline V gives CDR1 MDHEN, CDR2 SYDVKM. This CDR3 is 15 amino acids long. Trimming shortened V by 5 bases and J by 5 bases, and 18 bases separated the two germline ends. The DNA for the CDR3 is TGTGCCAGCAGTCTTCGAGGGGGGGGATTGACTGAAGCTTTCTTT. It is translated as CASSLRGGGLTEAFF.